This T cell receptor (beta chain) was identified during a study of cytomegalovirus exposure and HLA in healthy donors. To note about this clone: Its cognate antigen is unknown.

General study findings and limits: From TCR beta sequences, most subjects' HLA-A and HLA-B alleles were reportedly predicted accurately. Within the data, a cluster of highly shared sequence variants was likely a sequencing artifact.

Researchers ran the PCR with 60 Vbeta and 13 Jbeta primers. Data came from immunoSEQ multiplex PCR; TCRdb stores just in-frame clones and leaves some out. The sample lists 110,000 to 150,000 clones, roughly four fifths occurring once. This CDR3 is 16 amino acids long. The germline V gene has CDR1 SEHNR and CDR2 FQNEAQ (reference sequence). V was trimmed by 4 bases and J by 5 bases, leaving 17 bases between them. The sequencing input was PBMCs. V gene TRBV7-9 combines with J gene TRBJ1-4; D might be TRBD1 (5 bases). This TCR derives from an older woman in good health and CMV-seropositive. The CDR3: CASSSSRGGTNEKLFF. The CDR3 coding sequence is TGTGCCAGCAGCTCCAGTCGGGGGGGAACAAATGAAAAACTGTTTTTT.